This T cell receptor (beta chain) was profiled in a study of CD8 T cells in ankylosing spondylitis. In germline, CDR1 is DFQATT, CDR2 SNEGSKA (reference sequence). V gave up 6 bases and J gave up 8 bases; unmatched junction bases: 9. The CDR3 consists of 14 residues. Study findings and constraints: Disease-linked clones reportedly showed significant enrichment in matched ankylosing spondylitis synovial fluid.

This clonotype was counted a few times. No antigen is known for it. 5'-RACE, quantitative and with molecular barcodes, yielded the TCR beta libraries. One entry per CDR3 protein, called by TCRdb with MiXCR from the 5' RACE reads. Among 230,000 or so distinct CDR3 sequences listed, under 30% were seen once. The source is a male donor with ankylosing spondylitis or in good health (not recorded which). The V call is TRBV20-1, the J call TRBJ1-4; 10 positions agree with TRBD1. Specimen: blood, either unsorted or a sorted T cell fraction (not recorded which). The CDR3 here is CSARRQGAYEKLFF. The CDR3 DNA reads as TGCAGTGCGAGACGACAGGGGGCTTACGAAAAACTGTTTTTT.